This T cell receptor beta chain comes out of a study of OX40 agonist ivuxolimab in advanced cancers. At the level of the study: The patients received agonistic anti-OX40 (CD134) antibody ivuxolimab. Administration of intravenous ivuxolimab to patients occurred every 2 weeks at 0.01 to 10 mg/kg. Melanoma, hepatocellular carcinoma, head and neck or renal cell cancer occurred in dose-escalation patients. Of mixed ages from about 20 to 90 and averaging around 60 years, the group was roughly 83% male.

This table comes from immunoSEQ multiplex PCR, and its TCRdb copy is limited to in-frame clones, with some not included. The repertoire holds tens of thousands of clones, 65% to 90% seen once, with 20% to 25% in the top ten. The sample holds a few counts of this clone. This CDR3 is built from 13 residues. Germline V gene lookup returns CDR1 KGHSH and CDR2 LQKENI. The V end lost 3 bases, the J end lost 8 bases, and 8 bases lay between the germline ends. This receptor was obtained from an adult with an advanced solid tumor such as melanoma, head and neck, liver or kidney cancer. This specimen consisted of CD4+ or CD8+ T cells sorted from blood, obtained in a trial of the OX40 agonist ivuxolimab. This chain connects TRBV18 to TRBJ1-6; D ambiguous. Here the CDR3 reads CASSPPVDSPLHF. CDR3 nucleotides: TGTGCCAGCTCACCCCCAGTGGATTCACCCCTCCACTTT.